The 32 T cell receptor beta chains reported below all come from one sample, sequenced in a study of T cell responses to AZD1222 COVID-19 vaccine. Measured with immunoSEQ multiplex PCR; TCRdb has only the in-frame clones, and not every one. The sample contains 180,000 or so clones, 85% to 95% of which appear only once. This material consisted of peripheral blood, taken 28 days after the second AZD1222 dose. Every receptor here comes from an adult who received the AZD1222 COVID-19 vaccine.

V usage is TRBV4-1 and J usage is TRBJ1-1; D is possibly TRBD1 (6 bases). Germline-derived CDR1 and CDR2 are MGHRA and YSYEKL. Trimming took 1 base from V and 1 from J, leaving 13 bases between them. This CDR3 has 16 residues. The CDR3 coding sequence is TGCGCCAGCAGCCAAGCGGGGGACACGAGGAACACTGAAGCTTTCTTT. It translates to CASSQAGDTRNTEAFF.

The chain links TRBV19 to TRBJ1-2, with 7 nucleotides matching TRBD1. V lost 9 bases, J lost 1 base, and 17 bases stayed unmatched. The CDR3 totals 17 residues. Germline lookup yields CDR1 LNHDA and CDR2 SQIVND (reference sequence). The CDR3 region has the DNA TGTGCCAGCCGGGGGCTCTTAGTGACAGGGAATAACTATGGCTACACCTTC. This gives the protein CASRGLLVTGNNYGYTF.

This chain uses TRBV4-1 with TRBJ2-5; TRBD2 is a possible D gene (6 bases). Trimming took 2 bases from V and 3 from J, leaving 10 bases between them. Germline V gives CDR1 MGHRA, CDR2 YSYEKL. The CDR3 extends over 14 amino acids. The CDR3 sequence: CASSQQGLKETQYF. CDR3 nucleotide sequence: TGCGCCAGCAGCCAACAGGGACTTAAAGAGACCCAGTACTTC.

The chain employs TRBV12-5 and TRBJ2-1; 8 bases map to TRBD2. The V gene end was trimmed by 4 bases and the J gene end by 7 bases; junction bases not matched to a gene: 24. Germline values: CDR1 LGHNT, CDR2 FRNRAP. This CDR3 spans 20 amino acids. The CDR3 DNA follows: TGTGCTAGTGGTTCCCCCTCCTTCGAGCGGGGGCCTGTAAGGGGGAATGAGCAGTTCTTC. Translating it yields CASGSPSFERGPVRGNEQFF.

The chain couples TRBV5-6 to TRBJ1-2; D unresolved. CDR3 length: 14 residues. The germline V gene encodes CDR1 SGHDT and CDR2 YYEEEE. Trimming cost V 0 bases and J 6 bases, with 12 bases left between them. CDR3: CASSLGELEDGYTF. Here the CDR3 DNA reads TGTGCCAGCAGCTTGGGGGAATTAGAGGATGGCTACACCTTC.

The rearrangement uses TRBV7-6 and TRBJ1-4, with 9 nucleotides matching TRBD1. The CDR3 consists of 15 residues. Unmatched junction bases numbered 8, after V lost 4 bases and J lost 8 bases. Germline loops: CDR1 SGHVS, CDR2 FNYEAQ. CDR3 DNA: TGTGCCAGCAGCTGGAACAGGGGGCGTGGGGAAAAACTGTTTTTT. Translating gives CASSWNRGRGEKLFF.

V and J are TRBV5-6 and TRBJ1-4, with D unclear. V gave up 4 bases and J gave up 4 bases, with 14 bases separating them. Germline-derived CDR1 and CDR2 are SGHDT and YYEEEE. This CDR3 has 15 amino acids. The CDR3 DNA is TGTGCCAGCAGCCCACTAGGCGGAATTAATGAAAAACTGTTTTTT. This encodes CASSPLGGINEKLFF.

This chain connects TRBV5-1 to TRBJ1-1; D not resolved. The CDR3 loop spans 13 amino acids. V gave up 0 bases and J gave up 4 bases, with 7 bases separating them. CDR1 SGHRS and CDR2 YFSETQ come from the germline V gene. The CDR3 nucleotides read TGCGCCAGCAGCTTGGTCCTTGGCACTGAAGCTTTCTTT. Translation gives CASSLVLGTEAFF.

The V gene is TRBV30, the J gene TRBJ2-3, with a tentative D call TRBD1 (5 bases). This CDR3 contains 14 residues. Germline CDR1 and CDR2: GTSNPN and SVGIG (reference sequence). V was pared by 0 bases and J by 1 base, with 8 bases between. CDR3: CAWSVLQGTDTQYF. For the CDR3, the DNA is TGTGCCTGGAGTGTATTACAGGGCACAGATACGCAGTATTTT.

The chain recombines TRBV3-1 (or the pseudogene TRBV3-2) with TRBJ1-2; D is possibly TRBD1 (6 bases). Germline V gives CDR1 LGHDT, CDR2 YNNKEL (reference sequence). CDR3 length equals 14 residues. Trimming removed 0 bases from V and 8 bases from J, with 13 bases in between. CDR3 sequence reads: CASSQDPGAHGYTF. Written as DNA, the CDR3 is TGTGCCAGCAGCCAAGATCCAGGGGCGCACGGCTACACCTTC.

The chain recombines TRBV7-9 with TRBJ2-2, with D maybe TRBD2 (7 bases). The V and J ends lost 4 bases and 0 bases respectively, with 15 bases between them. The length of the CDR3 is 17 residues. Looked up from germline, CDR1 is SEHNR and CDR2 is FQNEAQ (reference sequence). The CDR3: CASSSRSGGPNTGELFF. The CDR3 DNA follows: TGTGCCAGCAGCTCTCGTTCCGGGGGGCCGAACACCGGGGAGCTGTTTTTT.

With regard to this clone: Other DNA sequences in this sample translate to the same CDR3. This sequence joins TRBV29-1 and TRBJ1-2; D is unclear. The germline gives CDR1 SQVTM, CDR2 ANQGSEA. The CDR3 length is 11 residues. V was clipped by 6 bases and J by 1 base, with 6 bases between them. The chain's CDR3 is CSVTVNYGYTF. CDR3 coding DNA: TGCAGCGTGACGGTTAACTATGGCTACACCTTC. Full variable domain (rest looked up from reference TRBV29-1 and TRBJ1-2): SAVISQKPSRDICQRGTSLTIQCQVDSQVTMMFWYRQQPGQSLTLIATANQGSEATYESGFVIDKFPISRPNLTFSTLTVSNMSPEDSSIYLCSVTVNYGYTFGSGTRLTVV.

The chain links TRBV9 to TRBJ1-2; 9 bases line up with TRBD1. J was trimmed by 5 bases and V by 2 bases; bases with no gene match: 7. Germline assignment: CDR1 SGDLS and CDR2 YYNGEE. This CDR3 is built from 15 residues. CDR3 sequence: CASSVPPTGGYGYTF. The CDR3 region has the DNA TGTGCCAGCAGCGTGCCACCGACAGGGGGTTATGGCTACACCTTC.

The CDR3 is CASSPPAKHTIYF. CDR3 sequence (DNA): TGTGCCAGCAGTCCCCCGGCAAAACACACCATATATTTT. This chain uses TRBV28 with TRBJ1-3; D not certain. The CDR3 runs 13 residues. Trimming cost V 5 bases and J 8 bases, with 13 bases left between them. The germline gives CDR1 MDHEN, CDR2 SYDVKM.

V is TRBV23-1 and J is TRBJ2-7, with D unclear. TRBV23-1 is placed among ORFs of uncertain function. CDR3 length equals 15 residues. V lost 4 bases and J 5 bases, leaving 18 bases between the germline ends. The CDR3, as DNA: TGCGCCAGCAGTCGATGTCCCGGTCCCCTCCACGAGCAGTACTTC. It specifies CASSRCPGPLHEQYF.

The chain is built from TRBV7-9 and TRBJ2-1, with TRBD2 matching 8 bases. The CDR3 totals 16 residues. Trimming at V came to 1 base and at J to 12 bases, leaving 14 bases not matched to a gene. From germline, CDR1 is SEHNR and CDR2 FQNEAQ (reference sequence). Written as DNA, the CDR3 is TGTGCCAGCAGCTTAGTCGTCGGGGGGGCCAAAAACGGGCAGTTCTTC. It translates to CASSLVVGGAKNGQFF. The full variable domain, completed using reference TRBV7-9 and TRBJ2-1, is DTGVSQNPRHKITKRGQNVTFRCDPISEHNRLYWYRQTLGQGPEFLTYFQNEAQLEKSRLLSDRFSAERPKGSFSTLEIQRTEQGDSAMYLCASSLVVGGAKNGQFFGPGTRLTVL.

Note on this clone: At one boundary the junction diverges from the germline segment, which might be a read error. The V and J genes are TRBV6-5 and TRBJ1-4; no clear D. Per germline, CDR1 MNHEY and CDR2 SVGAGI. The CDR3 is made up of 14 amino acids. The CDR3 bases are TGTGCCAGCACCCAACACCCGGAGAATGGAAAACTGTTTTTT. Translating gives CASTQHPENGKLFF.

V usage is TRBV5-1 and J usage is TRBJ1-2; D call uncertain. The CDR3 runs to 14 residues. The germline V gene encodes CDR1 SGHRS and CDR2 YFSETQ. Trimming took 0 bases from V and 6 from J, leaving 12 bases between them. In nucleotides, the CDR3 is TGCGCCAGCAGCTTGGTGCAGCCCGAGAATGGCTACACCTTC. This translates into CASSLVQPENGYTF.

This clone was counted only a few times. This chain joins TRBV28 and TRBJ2-1; 10 bases align to TRBD2. Germline V gene data show CDR1 as MDHEN and CDR2 as SYDVKM. CDR3 size: 16 residues. V dropped 3 bases and J dropped 3; count of bases not matched to a gene: 5. The DNA for the CDR3 is TGTGCCAGCAGTTTTCAGCGGGGGGGATTCTACAATGAGCAGTTCTTC. This translates into CASSFQRGGFYNEQFF.

This chain joins TRBV10-3 and TRBJ2-7; the match to TRBD2 covers 11 bases. This CDR3 has 16 amino acids. Germline V gene sequence: CDR1 ENHRY, CDR2 SYGVKD. Trimming took 4 bases from V and 0 from J; bases not matched to a gene: 5. The CDR3 is CAISALGTSGSYEQYF. The DNA of the CDR3 is TGTGCCATCAGTGCTTTGGGGACTAGCGGCTCCTACGAGCAGTACTTC.

V usage is TRBV13 and J usage is TRBJ1-1; D may be TRBD1 (6 bases). Germline lookup yields CDR1 PRHDT and CDR2 FYEKMQ (reference sequence). V gave up 6 bases and J gave up 3 bases, with 11 bases separating them. The CDR3 has 13 residues. The CDR3 sequence is CASRISGDTEAFF. The CDR3 DNA reads as TGTGCCAGCAGGATTTCAGGGGACACTGAAGCTTTCTTT.

As concerns this clone: A much larger clone differs by one base, so this may be a read error. This chain links TRBV24-1 with TRBJ1-1, with D unresolved. Germline-derived CDR1 and CDR2 are KGHDR and SFDVKD. This CDR3 has 13 amino acids. In nucleotides, the CDR3 is TGTGCCACCAGTAATTTTAAGAACACTGAAGCTTTCTTT. Its protein product is CATSNFKNTEAFF.

This chain uses TRBV6-5 with TRBJ1-6; D is perhaps TRBD1 (6 bases). Germline V CDR1 and CDR2: MNHEY, SVGAGI. The CDR3 covers 15 residues. V dropped 2 bases and J dropped 14 bases, with 19 bases sitting between them. The CDR3 DNA sequence: TGTGCCAGCAGTTACGTGTCGGCCAGGGGAGTCACCCTCCACTTT. Translating it yields CASSYVSARGVTLHF.

This rearrangement joins TRBV30 to TRBJ2-6; D gene unclear. V lost 3 bases and J lost 1, with 7 bases in between. CDR3 size: 14 residues. From germline, CDR1 is GTSNPN and CDR2 SVGIG (reference sequence). CDR3 sequence reads: CAWSVRSGANVLTF. The CDR3 bases are TGTGCCTGGAGCGTCAGGTCTGGGGCCAACGTCCTGACTTTC.

The chain recombines TRBV9 with TRBJ2-5; D ambiguous. Between the trimmed V and J ends, which lost 4 bases and 4 bases, there was a span of 5 bases. The CDR3 length is 11 residues. Germline-derived CDR1 and CDR2 are SGDLS and YYNGEE. CDR3 nucleotides: TGTGCCAGCAGCCCTGGAGAGACCCAGTACTTC. This gives the protein CASSPGETQYF.

In DNA form, the CDR3 reads TGTGCCAGCAGTTTAATGGCTCAGGCTCGGTACACCCTCCACTTT. Translating gives CASSLMAQARYTLHF. V and J are TRBV27 and TRBJ1-6; no reliable D call. V was pared by 2 bases and J by 14 bases, with 19 bases between. The CDR3 is 15 amino acids. Germline CDR1 and CDR2: MNHEY and SMNVEV (reference sequence).

The V and J genes are TRBV5-4 and TRBJ2-3, with 12 bases aligning to TRBD2. The CDR3 has 17 amino acids. Germline CDR1 and CDR2: SGHNT and YYREEE (reference sequence). The J segment lost 6 bases and the V segment lost 9 bases, leaving 17 bases of the junction unmatched. The CDR3 loop is CATFPSGGAGRRDTQYF. The CDR3 coding sequence is TGTGCCACATTTCCTAGCGGGGGGGCCGGCCGTCGGGATACGCAGTATTTT.

Concerning this clone: Other DNA sequences within the sample encode an identical CDR3. The chain recombines TRBV19 with TRBJ1-1, with unresolved D. The CDR3 has 14 amino acids. Trimming took 3 bases from V and 5 from J, leaving 13 bases between them. CDR1 and CDR2 (germline): LNHDA, SQIVND (reference sequence). The CDR3 reads CASSILGGGTEAFF. The CDR3, as DNA: TGTGCCAGTAGTATCCTGGGTGGAGGAACTGAAGCTTTCTTT.

J is TRBJ1-3 and V is TRBV7-2; D is ambiguous. V lost 1 base, J lost 2 bases, and 9 bases lay in between. Germline loops: CDR1 SGHTA, CDR2 FQGNSA. The CDR3 covers 15 residues. Here the CDR3 reads CASSLDSRAGNTIYF. The CDR3 DNA reads TGTGCCAGCAGCTTAGATTCGAGGGCTGGAAACACCATATATTTT.

This clone was picked up one time. The V and J genes are TRBV7-2 and TRBJ1-2, with D possibly being TRBD1 (6 bases). CDR1 is SGHTA and CDR2 is FQGNSA in the germline V gene. The CDR3 has 15 amino acids. V lost 0 bases and J 5 bases, leaving 13 bases between the germline ends. DNA of the CDR3: TGTGCCAGCAGCTTAGCTGGGCAGGGGAATTATGGCTACACCTTC. Its translation is CASSLAGQGNYGYTF.

The chain joins TRBV5-4 to TRBJ2-5, with 9 nucleotides matching TRBD2. V lost 0 bases and J lost 3; bases outside the gene matches: 9. This CDR3 region has 17 residues. Germline V gives CDR1 SGHNT, CDR2 YYREEE (reference sequence). The CDR3 nucleotides read TGTGCCAGCAGCTTGGGAGGTAGCGGGGGACCAGAAGAGACCCAGTACTTC. This codes for CASSLGGSGGPEETQYF.

The chain is built from TRBV10-2 and TRBJ1-1; D ambiguous. CDR1 and CDR2 (germline): WSHSY, SAAADI. Trimming pared 6 bases from V and 1 base from J, leaving 6 bases between. There are 12 residues in the CDR3. The CDR3 sequence is CASSERNTEAFF. The CDR3 DNA reads TGCGCCAGCAGCGAGAGGAACACTGAAGCTTTCTTT.